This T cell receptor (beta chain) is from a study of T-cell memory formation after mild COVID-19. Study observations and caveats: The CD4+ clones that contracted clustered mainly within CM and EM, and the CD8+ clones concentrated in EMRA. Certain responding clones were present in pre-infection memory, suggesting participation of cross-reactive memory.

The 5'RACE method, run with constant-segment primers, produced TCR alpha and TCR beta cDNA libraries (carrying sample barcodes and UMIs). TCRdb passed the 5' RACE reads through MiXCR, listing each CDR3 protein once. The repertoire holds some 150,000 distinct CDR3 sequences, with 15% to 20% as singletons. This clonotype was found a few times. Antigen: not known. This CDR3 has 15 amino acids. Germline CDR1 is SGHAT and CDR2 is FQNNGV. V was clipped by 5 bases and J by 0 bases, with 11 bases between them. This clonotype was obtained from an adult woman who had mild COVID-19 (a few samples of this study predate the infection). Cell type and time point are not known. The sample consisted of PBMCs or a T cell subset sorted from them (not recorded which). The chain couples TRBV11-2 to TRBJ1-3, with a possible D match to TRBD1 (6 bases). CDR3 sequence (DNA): TGTGCCAGCAGCCCGGGACACCACTCTGGAAACACCATATATTTT. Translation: CASSPGHHSGNTIYF.